These 12 T cell receptor beta chains were all obtained from the same sample, sequenced in a study of cytomegalovirus exposure and HLA in healthy donors (dated by TCRdb to about 2017). Library preparation was by the immunoSEQ multiplex PCR assay. For the multiplex PCR, a mixture combining 60 forward primers for TCR Vbeta segments and 13 reverse primers for TCR Jbeta segments was used. TCRdb obtained this table from immuneACCESS and retained in-frame rearrangements with V and J assigned. These tables miss some clones; where compared with another copy, unresolved V genes account for less than half of the shortfall, and the remainder is unexplained. The sample has about 88,000 clones on record, around 90% of them singletons. About 2.5% of the sample comes from the top ten. Sequencing was done on a sample of PBMCs. These receptors all come from a young man in good health and CMV-seronegative.

This chain uses TRBV28 with TRBJ1-5, with 9 nucleotides matching TRBD1. This CDR3 region has 20 residues. The junction had 18 bases not matched to a gene; V was cut back by 5 bases and J by 1 base. From germline, CDR1 is MDHEN and CDR2 SYDVKM. The DNA of the CDR3 is TGTGCCAGCAGTATTATACCCTGGGGGACAGGGAAGTGGAGCAATCAGCCCCAGCATTTT. Its protein product is CASSIIPWGTGKWSNQPQHF.

This sequence joins TRBV6-1 and TRBJ2-7; TRBD2 matches 9 bases. Germline V gene data show CDR1 as MNHNS and CDR2 as SASEGT. The CDR3 runs 13 residues. V shed 10 bases, J shed 0 bases, and the junction held 4 bases outside the gene matches. CDR3 amino acids: CAILAGNSYEQYF. The CDR3 nucleotides are TGTGCCATCCTAGCGGGGAACTCCTACGAGCAGTACTTC.

The chain recombines TRBV5-4 with TRBJ2-5, with 9 bases matching TRBD2. The J call is uncertain, as TRBJ2-7 better fits the DNA end. Per the germline V gene, CDR1 is SGHNT and CDR2 is YYREEE (reference sequence). This CDR3 has 16 amino acids. CDR3 nucleotides: TGTGCCAGCAGCTTAGACCTTAGCGGGAGTCAATACGAGCAGTACTTC. Amino acids: CASSLDLSGSQYEQYF.

The J gene is TRBJ2-7, the V gene TRBV25-1; perhaps TRBD1 as D (6 bases). Germline CDR1 reads MGHDK; CDR2 reads SYGVNS. V lost 4 bases and J lost 2, with 18 bases in between. This CDR3 contains 16 residues. CDR3 DNA sequence: TGTGCCAGCAGTGTAAACAGGGCTATAAATACCTACGAGCAGTACTTC. It yields the protein CASSVNRAINTYEQYF.

J is TRBJ2-4 and V is TRBV18, with TRBD1 matching over 7 bases. The CDR3 runs 16 residues. Germline assignment: CDR1 KGHSH and CDR2 LQKENI. V trimming: 0 bases; J trimming: 3 bases; junction bases outside the gene matches: 5. For the CDR3, the DNA is TGTGCCAGCTCACCACCCCGACAGGGTGTCAAAAACATTCAGTACTTC. This encodes CASSPPRQGVKNIQYF.

V is TRBV28 and J is TRBJ1-2; no clear D. CDR1 and CDR2 from the germline V gene are MDHEN and SYDVKM. The CDR3 runs 13 residues. Trimming left V 5 bases short and J 2 bases short, with 9 bases between. The CDR3 DNA reads TGTGCCAGCAGTGCCTCCAGGAACTATGGCTACACCTTC. It translates to CASSASRNYGYTF.

The CDR3 DNA reads TGCGCCAGCAGCTTGGATAGGTTTGCGGGAGCGGGCGAGCAGTACTTC. The encoded protein is CASSLDRFAGAGEQYF. The rearrangement joins TRBV5-1 to TRBJ2-7, with 7 bases lining up with TRBD2. CDR3 length: 16 residues. CDR1 and CDR2 (germline): SGHRS, YFSETQ. V was clipped by 0 bases and J by 6 bases; unmatched bases: 12.

The genes are TRBV6-5 and TRBJ1-6; TRBD1 agrees at 8 bases. The CDR3 loop spans 15 amino acids. V lost 7 bases and J lost 7; bases outside the gene matches: 9. The germline V gene has CDR1 MNHEY and CDR2 SVGAGI. The DNA of the CDR3 is TGTGCCAGCACGGTGTCAGGGGGCAGGAATTCACCCCTCCACTTT. As protein: CASTVSGGRNSPLHF.

Only one count was recorded for this clone. The chain has TRBV6-5 and TRBJ2-2, with D possibly matching TRBD2 (7 bases). The CDR3 is 14 amino acids. The germline V gene encodes CDR1 MNHEY and CDR2 SVGAGI. V gave up 6 bases and J gave up 6 bases, with 14 bases separating them. The CDR3 is CASRSQGRAGELFF. The CDR3 coding sequence is TGTGCCAGCAGATCCCAGGGGAGGGCCGGGGAGCTGTTTTTT.

This clone has only a few counts. CDR3 nucleotide sequence: TGTGCCTTCCTTACAGGGGCCGGGGGCTACACCTTC. This sequence encodes CAFLTGAGGYTF. The chain employs TRBV30 and TRBJ1-2; 7 bases align to TRBD1. The CDR3 sequence is 12 residues long. V shed 7 bases, J shed 8 bases, and the junction held 10 bases outside the gene matches. CDR1 GTSNPN and CDR2 SVGIG come from the germline V gene (reference sequence).

This rearrangement joins TRBV5-8 to TRBJ2-1, with D perhaps TRBD1 (6 bases). The CDR3 sequence is 15 residues long. In germline, CDR1 is SGHTS, CDR2 YDEGEE. With 2 bases removed from V and 4 bases from J, the gap between germline ends came to 13 bases. DNA for the CDR3: TGTGCCAGCAGCTTAGGCCAGGGGCGTTACAATGAGCAGTTCTTC. Its protein product is CASSLGQGRYNEQFF.

The chain couples TRBV4-3 to TRBJ2-3; 9 bases match TRBD2. V was pared by 4 bases and J by 4 bases, with 9 bases of the junction left unmatched. Germline V CDR1 and CDR2: LGHNA, YSLEER. This CDR3 contains 16 residues. The CDR3 DNA reads TGCGCCAGCAGCCTCGTGGCGGGAGGGGAGTCAGATACGCAGTATTTT. This codes for CASSLVAGGESDTQYF.